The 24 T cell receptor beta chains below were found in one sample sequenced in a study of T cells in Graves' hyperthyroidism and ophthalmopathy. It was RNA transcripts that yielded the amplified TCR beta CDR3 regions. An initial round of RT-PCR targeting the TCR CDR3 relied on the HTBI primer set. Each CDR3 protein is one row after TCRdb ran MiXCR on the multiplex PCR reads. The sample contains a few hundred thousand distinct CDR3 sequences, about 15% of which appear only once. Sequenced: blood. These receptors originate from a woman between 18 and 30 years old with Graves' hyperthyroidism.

The CDR3 loop is CASSVATQTSFGYGYTF. For the CDR3, the DNA is TGTGCCAGCAGCGTAGCTACGCAGACGAGTTTTGGCTATGGCTACACCTTC. The chain combines TRBV9 with TRBJ1-2; no firm D call. Trimming left V 0 bases short and J 4 bases short, with 19 bases between. This CDR3 is built from 17 residues. Germline V gene lookup returns CDR1 SGDLS and CDR2 YYNGEE.

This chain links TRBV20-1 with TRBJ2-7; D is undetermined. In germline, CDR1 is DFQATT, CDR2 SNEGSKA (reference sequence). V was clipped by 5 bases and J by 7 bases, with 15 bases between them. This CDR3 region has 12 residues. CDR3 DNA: TGCAGTGCTGACATCTCCCCCAATGAGCAGTACTTC. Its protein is CSADISPNEQYF.

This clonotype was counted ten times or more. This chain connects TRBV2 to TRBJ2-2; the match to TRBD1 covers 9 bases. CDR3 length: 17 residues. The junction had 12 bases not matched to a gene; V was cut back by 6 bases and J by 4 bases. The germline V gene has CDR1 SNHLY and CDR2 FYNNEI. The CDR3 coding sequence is TGTGCCAGCAGAGGGACAGGGTTCTTCTCAAGCACCGGGGAGCTGTTTTTT. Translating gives CASRGTGFFSSTGELFF. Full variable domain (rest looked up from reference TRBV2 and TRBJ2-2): EPEVTQTPSHQVTQMGQEVILRCVPISNHLYFYWYRQILGQKVEFLVSFYNNEISEKSEIFDDQFSVERPDGSNFTLKIRSTKLEDSAMYFCASRGTGFFSSTGELFFGEGSRLTVL.

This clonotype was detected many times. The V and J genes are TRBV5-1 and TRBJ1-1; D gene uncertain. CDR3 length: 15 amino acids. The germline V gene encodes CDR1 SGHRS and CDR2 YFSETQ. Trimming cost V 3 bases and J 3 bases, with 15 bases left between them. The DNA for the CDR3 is TGCGCCAGCAGCTGGGGTTTAGCTGCGGACACTGAAGCTTTCTTT. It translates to CASSWGLAADTEAFF.

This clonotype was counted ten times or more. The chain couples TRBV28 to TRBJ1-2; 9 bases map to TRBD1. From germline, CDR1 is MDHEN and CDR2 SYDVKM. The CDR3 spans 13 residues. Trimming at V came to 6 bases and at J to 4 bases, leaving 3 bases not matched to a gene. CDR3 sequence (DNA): TGTGCCAGCAGGTCGGGACAGGGCTATGGCTACACCTTC. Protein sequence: CASRSGQGYGYTF.

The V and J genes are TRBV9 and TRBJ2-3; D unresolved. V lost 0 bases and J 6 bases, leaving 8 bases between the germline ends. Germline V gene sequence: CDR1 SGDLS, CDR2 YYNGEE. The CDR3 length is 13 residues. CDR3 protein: CASSVGLDDTQYF. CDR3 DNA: TGTGCCAGCAGCGTAGGTCTAGACGATACGCAGTATTTT.

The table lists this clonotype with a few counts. In DNA form, the CDR3 reads TGTGCCAGCAGCGTAGCCCAAGGAAACACTGAAGCTTTCTTT. The encoded protein is CASSVAQGNTEAFF. The chain links TRBV9 to TRBJ1-1, with no clear D. Trimming took off 0 bases at V and 2 bases at J, with 8 bases between the two ends. CDR1 is SGDLS, CDR2 YYNGEE, per germline. The CDR3 runs 14 residues.

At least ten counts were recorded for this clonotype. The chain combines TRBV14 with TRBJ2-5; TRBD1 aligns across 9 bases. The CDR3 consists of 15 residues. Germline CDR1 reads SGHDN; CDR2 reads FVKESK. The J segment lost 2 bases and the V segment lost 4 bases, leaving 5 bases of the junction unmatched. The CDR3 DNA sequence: TGTGCCAGCAGCCTAGGGACAGGGAAGCAAGAGACCCAGTACTTC. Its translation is CASSLGTGKQETQYF.

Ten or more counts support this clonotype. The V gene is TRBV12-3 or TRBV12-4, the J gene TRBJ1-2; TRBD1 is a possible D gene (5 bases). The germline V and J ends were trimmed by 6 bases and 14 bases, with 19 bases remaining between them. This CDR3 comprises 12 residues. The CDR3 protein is CASSSRGGIETF. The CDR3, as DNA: TGTGCCAGCAGCTCGAGGGGAGGTATAGAAACCTTC.

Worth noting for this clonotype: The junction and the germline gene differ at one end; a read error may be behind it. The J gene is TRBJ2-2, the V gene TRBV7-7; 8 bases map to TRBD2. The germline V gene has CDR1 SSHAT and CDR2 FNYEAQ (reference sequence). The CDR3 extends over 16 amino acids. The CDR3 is CASSLVPGGPGGGLFF. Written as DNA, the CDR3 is TGTGCTAGCAGCTTAGTCCCGGGAGGGCCTGGCGGGGGGCTGTTTTTT.

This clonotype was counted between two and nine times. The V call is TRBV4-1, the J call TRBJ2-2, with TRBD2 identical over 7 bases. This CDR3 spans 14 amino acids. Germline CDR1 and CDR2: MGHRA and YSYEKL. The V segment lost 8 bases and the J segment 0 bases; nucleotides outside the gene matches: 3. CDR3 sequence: CASRGLTNTGELFF. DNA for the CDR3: TGCGCCAGCCGGGGACTAACGAACACCGGGGAGCTGTTTTTT.

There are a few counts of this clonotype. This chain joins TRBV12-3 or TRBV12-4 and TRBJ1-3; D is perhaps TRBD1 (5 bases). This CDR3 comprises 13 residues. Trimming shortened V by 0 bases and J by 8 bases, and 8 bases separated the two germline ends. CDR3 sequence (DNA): TGTGCCAGCAGTTTAGCGCGGGGGGACACCATATATTTT. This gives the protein CASSLARGDTIYF.

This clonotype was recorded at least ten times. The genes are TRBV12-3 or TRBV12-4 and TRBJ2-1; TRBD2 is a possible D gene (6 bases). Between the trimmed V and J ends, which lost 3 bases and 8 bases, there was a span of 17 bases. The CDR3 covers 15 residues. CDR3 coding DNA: TGTGCCAGCAGTTTTACGGGAGCGGGTCTCGATGAGCAGTTCTTC. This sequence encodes CASSFTGAGLDEQFF.

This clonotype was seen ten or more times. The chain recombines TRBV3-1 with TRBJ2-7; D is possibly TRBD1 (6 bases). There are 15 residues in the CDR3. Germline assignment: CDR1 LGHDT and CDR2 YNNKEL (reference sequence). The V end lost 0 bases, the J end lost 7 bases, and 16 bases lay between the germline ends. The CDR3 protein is CASSQDLVARGEQYF. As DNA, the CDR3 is TGTGCCAGCAGCCAAGATCTCGTAGCGAGGGGGGAGCAGTACTTC.

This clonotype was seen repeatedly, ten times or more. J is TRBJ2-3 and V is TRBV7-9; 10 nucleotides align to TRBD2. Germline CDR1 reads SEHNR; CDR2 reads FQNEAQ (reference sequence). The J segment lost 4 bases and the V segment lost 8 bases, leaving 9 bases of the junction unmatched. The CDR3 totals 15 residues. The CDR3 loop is CASGQAGGYPDTQYF. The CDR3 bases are TGTGCCAGCGGCCAAGCGGGAGGGTATCCAGATACGCAGTATTTT.

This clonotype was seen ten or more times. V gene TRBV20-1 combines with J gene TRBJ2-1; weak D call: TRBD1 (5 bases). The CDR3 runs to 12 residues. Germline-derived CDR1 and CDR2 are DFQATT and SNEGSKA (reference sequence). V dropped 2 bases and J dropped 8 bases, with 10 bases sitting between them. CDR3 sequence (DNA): TGCAGTGCTAGATACAGGTGGGATGAGCAGTTCTTC. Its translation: CSARYRWDEQFF.

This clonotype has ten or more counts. This CDR3 reads CASSVWVPNTEAFF. As DNA, the CDR3 is TGTGCCAGCAGTGTATGGGTGCCGAACACTGAAGCTTTCTTT. V gene TRBV2 combines with J gene TRBJ1-1, with D unresolved. V was clipped by 4 bases and J by 1 base, with 10 bases between them. This CDR3 has 14 amino acids. Germline V gives CDR1 SNHLY, CDR2 FYNNEI.

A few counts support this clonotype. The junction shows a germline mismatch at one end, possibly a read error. The chain's CDR3 is CASSEGQTIEKLFF. CDR3 DNA sequence: TGTGCCAGCAGTGAAGGGCAGACTATTGAAAAACTGTTTTTT. J is TRBJ1-4 and V is TRBV6-1; no firm D call. Germline CDR1 reads MNHNS; CDR2 reads SASEGT. This CDR3 spans 14 amino acids.

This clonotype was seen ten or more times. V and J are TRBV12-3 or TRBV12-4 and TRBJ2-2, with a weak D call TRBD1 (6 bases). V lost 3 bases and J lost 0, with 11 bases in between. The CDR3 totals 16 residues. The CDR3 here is CASSFQGPSNTGELFF. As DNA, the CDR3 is TGTGCCAGCAGTTTTCAGGGGCCCTCGAACACCGGGGAGCTGTTTTTT.

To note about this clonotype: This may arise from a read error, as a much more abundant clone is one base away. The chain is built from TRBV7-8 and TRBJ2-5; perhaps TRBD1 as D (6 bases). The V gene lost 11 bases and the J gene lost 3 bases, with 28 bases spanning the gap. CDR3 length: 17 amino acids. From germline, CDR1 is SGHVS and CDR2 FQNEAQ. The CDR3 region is CARSIPFPDRTEETQYF. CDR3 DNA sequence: TGTGCCCGTAGTATCCCTTTCCCGGACAGAACTGAAGAGACCCAGTACTTC.

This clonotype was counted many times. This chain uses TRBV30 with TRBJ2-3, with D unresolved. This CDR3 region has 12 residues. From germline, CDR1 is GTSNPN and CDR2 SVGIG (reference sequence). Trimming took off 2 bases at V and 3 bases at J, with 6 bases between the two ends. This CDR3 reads CAWSSSTDTQYF. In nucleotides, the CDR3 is TGTGCCTGGAGTTCGTCGACAGATACGCAGTATTTT. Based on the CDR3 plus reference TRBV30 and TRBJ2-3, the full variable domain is SQTIHQWPATLVQPVGSPLSLECTVEGTSNPNLYWYRQAAGRGLQLLFYSVGIGQISSEVPQNLSASRPQDRQFILSSKKLLLSDSGFYLCAWSSSTDTQYFGPGTRLTVL.

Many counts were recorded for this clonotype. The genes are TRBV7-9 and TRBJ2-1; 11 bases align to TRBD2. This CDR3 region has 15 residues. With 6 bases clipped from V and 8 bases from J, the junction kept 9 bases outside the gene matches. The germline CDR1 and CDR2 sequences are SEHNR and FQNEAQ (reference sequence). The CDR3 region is CASSLLAGASDEQFF. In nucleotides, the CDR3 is TGTGCCAGCAGTTTACTAGCGGGAGCTAGCGATGAGCAGTTCTTC.

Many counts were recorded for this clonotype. The CDR3 DNA reads as TGTGCCAGCAGCGCATCAGGGGGCCCGCTGGGGGAGCAGTTCTTC. This translates into CASSASGGPLGEQFF. This chain links TRBV13 with TRBJ2-1, with TRBD1 matching 8 bases. CDR1 is PRHDT, CDR2 FYEKMQ, per germline (reference sequence). This CDR3 contains 15 residues. The junction had 13 bases not matched to a gene; V was cut back by 5 bases and J by 10 bases.

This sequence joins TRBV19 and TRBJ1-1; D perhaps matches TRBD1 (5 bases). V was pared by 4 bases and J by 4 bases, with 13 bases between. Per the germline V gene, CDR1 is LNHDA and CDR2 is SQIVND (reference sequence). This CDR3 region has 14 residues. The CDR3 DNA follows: TGTGCCAGTAGTACCAGGGCTATTGGCACTGAAGCTTTCTTT. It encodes CASSTRAIGTEAFF.